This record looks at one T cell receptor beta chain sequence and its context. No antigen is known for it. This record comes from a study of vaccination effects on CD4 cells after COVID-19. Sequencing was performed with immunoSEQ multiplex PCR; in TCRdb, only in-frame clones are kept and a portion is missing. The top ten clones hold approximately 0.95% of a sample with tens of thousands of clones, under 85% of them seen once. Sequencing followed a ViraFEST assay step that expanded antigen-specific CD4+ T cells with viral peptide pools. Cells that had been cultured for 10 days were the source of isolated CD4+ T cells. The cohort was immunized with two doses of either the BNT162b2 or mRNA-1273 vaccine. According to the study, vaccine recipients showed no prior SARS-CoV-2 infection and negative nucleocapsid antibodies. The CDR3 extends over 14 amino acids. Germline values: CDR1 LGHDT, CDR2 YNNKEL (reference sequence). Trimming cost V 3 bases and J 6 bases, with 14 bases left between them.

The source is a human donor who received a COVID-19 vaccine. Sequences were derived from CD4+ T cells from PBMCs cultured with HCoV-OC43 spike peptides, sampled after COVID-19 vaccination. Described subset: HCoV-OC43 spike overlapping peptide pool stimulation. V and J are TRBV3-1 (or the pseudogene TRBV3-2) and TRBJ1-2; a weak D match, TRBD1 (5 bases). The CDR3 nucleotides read TGTGCCAGCAGCCAGGGGGGAGGGGCGGATGGCTACACCTTC. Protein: CASSQGGGADGYTF.